Each of the 32 T cell receptor beta chains below was sequenced from the same sample in a study of spatial heterogeneity in lung cancer. Specified time point: sample taken at primary tumor resection. Without sorting, whole RNA was sequenced from tumor, nontumor lung or frozen PBMC. TCRdb analysed the 5' RACE reads with MiXCR anew, one entry per CDR3 protein. Of roughly 23,000 distinct CDR3 sequences listed, roughly 4.8% are singletons. The starting material was PBMCs, obtained at surgery. The receptors originated from a male donor with early-stage non-small cell lung cancer.

This clonotype was recorded at least ten times. The chain is built from TRBV11-2 and TRBJ2-2; D may be TRBD1 (6 bases). There are 16 residues in the CDR3. From germline, CDR1 is SGHAT and CDR2 FQNNGV. V was clipped by 5 bases and J by 2 bases, with 15 bases between them. The CDR3 coding sequence is TGTGCCAGCAGCCTAACCGGACAGTCAAACACCGGGGAGCTGTTTTTT. Protein: CASSLTGQSNTGELFF.

This clonotype was counted many times. The chain is built from TRBV24-1 and TRBJ2-5, with a weak D call TRBD1 (6 bases). The CDR3 is 15 amino acids. The V gene's germline CDR1 is KGHDR and CDR2 SFDVKD. V lost 5 bases to trimming and J lost 5 bases, with 17 bases between them. CDR3 in DNA: TGTGCCACCAGTGTCGCACAGGGAACGAGGGAGACCCAGTACTTC. This encodes CATSVAQGTRETQYF.

This clonotype has ten or more counts. The gene calls are TRBV24-1 and TRBJ2-7; either TRBD1 or TRBD2 may fit D (5 bases each). This CDR3 region has 13 residues. Germline CDR1 KGHDR, CDR2 SFDVKD. Trimming took 6 bases from V and 0 from J, leaving 8 bases between them. CDR3 nucleotide sequence: TGTGCCACCAGTCGGGGCAGCTCCTACGAGCAGTACTTC. It translates to CATSRGSSYEQYF.

This clonotype was counted ten times or more. This chain joins TRBV7-3 and TRBJ2-2; no definite D call. Trimming removed 1 base from V and 7 bases from J, with 7 bases in between. The CDR3 length is 13 residues. CDR1 is SGHTA and CDR2 is FQGTGA in the germline V gene. The CDR3 sequence: CASSLKGGGELFF. The CDR3 coding sequence is TGTGCCAGCAGCTTAAAAGGTGGCGGGGAGCTGTTTTTT.

Many counts were recorded for this clonotype. The chain recombines TRBV11-2 with TRBJ1-2; weak D call: TRBD1 (5 bases). This CDR3 region has 15 residues. Germline values: CDR1 SGHAT, CDR2 FQNNGV. Trimming stripped 5 bases from V and 7 bases from J, with 20 bases between. The CDR3 DNA reads as TGTGCCAGCAGCGCACCCGGGGCGGTTTTGGGTGGCTACACCTTC. Translation: CASSAPGAVLGGYTF.

This clonotype was counted many times. V is TRBV11-2 and J is TRBJ2-5, with TRBD2 as a possible D gene (6 bases). The CDR3 runs 13 residues. Trimming left V 1 base short and J 5 bases short, with 8 bases between. The germline V gene has CDR1 SGHAT and CDR2 FQNNGV. DNA of the CDR3: TGTGCCAGCAGCTTAGGGGGGAGGGAGACCCAGTACTTC. As protein: CASSLGGRETQYF. Complete variable domain (other parts from reference TRBV11-2 and TRBJ2-5): EAGVAQSPRYKIIEKRQSVAFWCNPISGHATLYWYQQILGQGPKLLIQFQNNGVVDDSQLPKDRFSAERLKGVDSTLKIQPAKLEDSAVYLCASSLGGRETQYFGPGTRLLVL.

At least ten counts were recorded for this clonotype. This rearrangement joins TRBV19 to TRBJ2-1; TRBD2 might be the D (6 bases). Germline V lookup: CDR1 LNHDA, CDR2 SQIVND (reference sequence). This CDR3 comprises 12 residues. V lost 3 bases and J lost 14, with 14 bases in between. The CDR3 bases are TGTGCCAGTAGTATTAACCGGGAGAAGGAGTTCTTC. Protein product: CASSINREKEFF.

This clonotype was counted many times. The genes are TRBV7-2 and TRBJ2-1; D not certain. The CDR3 length is 14 residues. Germline V gene lookup returns CDR1 SGHTA and CDR2 FQGNSA. Trimming removed 1 base at V and 6 bases at J, with 10 bases between. For the CDR3, the DNA is TGTGCCAGCAGCTTAGGCGAGCGTCGCAATGAGCAGTTCTTC. As protein: CASSLGERRNEQFF.

This clonotype was found many times. The chain employs TRBV2 and TRBJ1-5, with 9 positions matching TRBD1. Trimming removed 6 bases from V and 6 bases from J; junction bases left unmatched: 9. The germline V gene encodes CDR1 SNHLY and CDR2 FYNNEI. This CDR3 has 15 residues. The CDR3 DNA sequence: TGTGCCAGCAGCCCGGGACAGGGAGGCGGTCAGCCCCAGCATTTT. It translates to CASSPGQGGGQPQHF.

This clonotype was counted at least ten times. This chain links TRBV28 with TRBJ2-7; D is unclear. The CDR3 extends over 12 amino acids. The V end lost 5 bases, the J end lost 6 bases, and 11 bases lay between the germline ends. Germline V lookup: CDR1 MDHEN, CDR2 SYDVKM. Here the CDR3 DNA reads TGTGCCAGCAGTAGTCGCCCCCGCGAGCAGTACTTC. It specifies CASSSRPREQYF.

This clonotype was seen ten or more times. V gene TRBV11-2 combines with J gene TRBJ2-7; TRBD2 might be the D (6 bases). Trimming shortened V by 4 bases and J by 0 bases, and 19 bases separated the two germline ends. Germline CDR1 is SGHAT and CDR2 is FQNNGV. This CDR3 is 17 amino acids long. CDR3 in amino acids: CASSSGAGQRVSYEQYF. As DNA, the CDR3 is TGTGCCAGCAGCTCCGGGGCTGGCCAGCGGGTCTCCTACGAGCAGTACTTC.

This clonotype was recorded many times. CDR3 in amino acids: CASSYTSGGITDTQYF. The CDR3 DNA reads as TGTGCCAGCAGCTACACTAGCGGGGGGATCACAGATACGCAGTATTTT. V is TRBV7-6 and J is TRBJ2-3; TRBD2 matches at 12 bases. The V segment lost 4 bases and the J segment 2 bases; nucleotides outside the gene matches: 4. The germline gives CDR1 SGHVS, CDR2 FNYEAQ. This CDR3 region has 16 residues.

This clonotype was counted at least ten times. V gene TRBV20-1 combines with J gene TRBJ1-6, with D maybe TRBD1 (6 bases). The CDR3 contains 17 residues. Per germline, CDR1 DFQATT and CDR2 SNEGSKA (reference sequence). The V gene lost 6 bases and the J gene lost 0 bases, with 18 bases spanning the gap. The CDR3 region has the DNA TGCAGTGCCCACTCCGGGACAACCAGCTCCTATAATTCACCCCTCCACTTT. The encoded protein is CSAHSGTTSSYNSPLHF.

This clonotype was detected many times. DNA for the CDR3: TGTGCCAGCAGGGGCGGACAGGGCAGCTCCTACGAGCAGTACTTC. It yields the protein CASRGGQGSSYEQYF. The chain recombines TRBV27 with TRBJ2-7; 8 bases agree with TRBD1. The CDR3 totals 15 residues. Germline CDR1 and CDR2: MNHEY and SMNVEV (reference sequence). After removal of 6 bases from V and 0 bases from J, the junction contained 7 bases not matched to a gene.

This clonotype was recorded at least ten times. The chain is built from TRBV6-1 and TRBJ1-2; 7 nucleotides line up with TRBD1. The CDR3 consists of 12 residues. V lost 11 bases to trimming and J lost 5 bases; unmatched junction nucleotides: 8. The germline V gene has CDR1 MNHNS and CDR2 SASEGT. CDR3: CAVLPGGYGYTF. In DNA, the CDR3 is TGTGCCGTTCTTCCAGGGGGTTATGGCTACACCTTC.

This clonotype was observed at least ten times. The V gene is TRBV12-3 or TRBV12-4, the J gene TRBJ2-1; D gene uncertain. The ends were cut back, 6 bases at V and 6 bases at J, with 18 bases in the middle. The CDR3 has 15 residues. CDR3 in amino acids: CASSRVLVVGNEQFF. The CDR3, as DNA: TGTGCCAGCAGCCGCGTCTTAGTAGTTGGCAATGAGCAGTTCTTC.

The chain combines TRBV6-2 or TRBV6-3 with TRBJ2-7, with unresolved D. The CDR3 length is 11 residues. Germline loops: CDR1 MNHEY, CDR2 SVGEGT. Between the trimmed V and J ends, which lost 8 bases and 3 bases, there was a span of 8 bases. CDR3 sequence reads: CASYGHYEQYF. The CDR3 nucleotides are TGTGCCAGCTATGGGCACTACGAGCAGTACTTC.

In its sample, this clonotype was seen a few times. The chain uses TRBV5-5 and TRBJ2-3, with TRBD2 identical over 10 bases. The CDR3 contains 14 residues. The V and J ends lost 3 bases and 9 bases, in that order; junction bases with no gene match: 7. Germline CDR1 SGHKS, CDR2 YYEKEE (reference sequence). Here the CDR3 DNA reads TGTGCCAGCAGCTCCACTAGCGGGGTGGGAACGCAGTATTTT. This gives the protein CASSSTSGVGTQYF.

This clonotype was recorded at least ten times. The chain has TRBV19 and TRBJ1-5; TRBD1 matches at 8 bases. The length of the CDR3 is 15 residues. Looked up from germline, CDR1 is LNHDA and CDR2 is SQIVND (reference sequence). V dropped 7 bases and J dropped 7; count of bases not matched to a gene: 12. The CDR3, as DNA: TGTGCCAGTAAGGAATCAACAGGGGGGGACCAGCCCCAGCATTTT. It yields the protein CASKESTGGDQPQHF.

This clonotype occurred many times. The rearrangement uses TRBV7-3 and TRBJ2-3; D may be TRBD2 (5 bases). V lost 5 bases to trimming and J lost 1 base, with 10 bases between them. CDR1 is SGHTA, CDR2 FQGTGA, per germline. CDR3 length: 14 amino acids. CDR3 residues: CASSQSGRTDTQYF. CDR3 DNA: TGTGCCAGCAGCCAAAGCGGTCGCACAGATACGCAGTATTTT.

Ten or more counts support this clonotype. The V and J genes are TRBV6-5 and TRBJ2-3, with no clear D. The CDR3 extends over 15 amino acids. Germline V lookup: CDR1 MNHEY, CDR2 SVGAGI. V lost 7 bases and J lost 3, with 17 bases in between. Here the CDR3 DNA reads TGTGCCAGCACACCTTTCCGAGGAGCTACAGATACGCAGTATTTT. This encodes CASTPFRGATDTQYF.

This clonotype was observed many times. The chain links TRBV4-3 to TRBJ2-3; 11 positions agree with TRBD2. The CDR3 consists of 16 residues. Germline loops: CDR1 LGHNA, CDR2 YSLEER. V trimming: 1 base; J trimming: 15 bases; junction bases outside the gene matches: 15. The CDR3 reads CASSQVASGGLNPIYF. CDR3 coding DNA: TGCGCCAGCAGCCAAGTGGCTAGCGGGGGGCTAAATCCGATCTATTTT.

This clonotype was counted many times. The CDR3: CASSTGQGTVFSHEQFF. DNA of the CDR3: TGTGCCAGCAGCACTGGACAGGGGACGGTTTTTTCTCATGAGCAGTTCTTC. V is TRBV7-2 and J is TRBJ2-1, with TRBD1 matching 9 bases. The ends lost 5 bases at V and 8 bases at J; junction bases unmatched: 16. The CDR3 totals 17 residues. Germline lookup yields CDR1 SGHTA and CDR2 FQGNSA.

This clonotype was counted at least ten times. The rearrangement links TRBV5-1 to TRBJ2-7; 10 bases line up with TRBD1. The CDR3 totals 15 residues. V gave up 3 bases and J gave up 3 bases; unmatched junction bases: 6. Germline V gene data show CDR1 as SGHRS and CDR2 as YFSETQ. Here the CDR3 DNA reads TGCGCCAGCAGCTCGGAGACAGGGGGCTTCTACGAGCAGTACTTC. Amino acids: CASSSETGGFYEQYF.

This clonotype was seen ten or more times. The chain carries TRBV11-3 and TRBJ2-2, with D tentatively TRBD1 (5 bases). The V and J ends lost 1 base and 7 bases respectively, with 13 bases between them. Germline V gene data show CDR1 as SGHNT and CDR2 as YENEEA. CDR3 length: 15 residues. For the CDR3, the DNA is TGTGCCAGCAGCTTAGGGGTTGCAGGGAACGGGGAGCTGTTTTTT. As protein: CASSLGVAGNGELFF. The full variable domain, in which reference TRBV11-3 and TRBJ2-2 provide the parts outside the CDR3, is EAGVVQSPRYKIIEKKQPVAFWCNPISGHNTLYWYLQNLGQGPELLIRYENEEAVDDSQLPKDRFSAERLKGVDSTLKIQPAELGDSAVYLCASSLGVAGNGELFFGEGSRLTVL.

This clonotype came up many times. This chain connects TRBV6-1 to TRBJ1-5; D is undetermined. Trimming removed 6 bases at V and 2 bases at J, with 14 bases between. Germline V gene sequence: CDR1 MNHNS, CDR2 SASEGT. CDR3 length equals 15 residues. The CDR3 DNA follows: TGTGCCAGCAGGACCGGGGAATCGGGCAATCAGCCCCAGCATTTT. It translates to CASRTGESGNQPQHF.

The chain recombines TRBV7-2 with TRBJ1-3; the D is unclear. CDR1 and CDR2 (germline): SGHTA, FQGNSA. V was cut by 0 bases and J by 0 bases, with 6 bases left in between. This CDR3 is 15 amino acids long. The CDR3, as DNA: TGTGCCAGCAGCTTAGCCGTCTCCTCTGGAAACACCATATATTTT. As protein: CASSLAVSSGNTIYF.

Many counts were recorded for this clonotype. The rearrangement joins TRBV11-2 to TRBJ2-7, with D unclear. This CDR3 is 14 amino acids long. Germline CDR1 is SGHAT and CDR2 is FQNNGV. V was cut by 2 bases and J by 3 bases, with 11 bases left in between. The CDR3 region has the DNA TGTGCCAGCAGCTTAACATGGACGGACTACGAGCAGTACTTC. It yields the protein CASSLTWTDYEQYF.

This clonotype was recorded at least ten times. The chain combines TRBV4-3 with TRBJ1-2, with D possibly matching TRBD1 (5 bases). CDR3 length equals 14 residues. V was trimmed by 1 base and J by 4 bases, leaving 10 bases between them. The germline V gene encodes CDR1 LGHNA and CDR2 YSLEER. The CDR3 DNA reads as TGCGCCAGCAGCCAAGCGGGAGGGGTCTATGGCTACACCTTC. This gives the protein CASSQAGGVYGYTF.

This clonotype is categorized as medium-sized. The chain recombines TRBV7-8 with TRBJ2-7; D is undetermined. This CDR3 has 15 residues. Looked up from germline, CDR1 is SGHVS and CDR2 is FQNEAQ. V dropped 6 bases and J dropped 5 bases, with 20 bases sitting between them. CDR3 protein: CASRPNPQASHEQYF. CDR3 bases: TGTGCCAGCAGGCCAAATCCGCAGGCTTCTCACGAGCAGTACTTC.

As regards this clonotype: Just one base apart from a much larger clone, this may be a read error. The J gene is TRBJ2-1, the V gene TRBV11-3; no firm D call. The CDR3 covers 13 residues. CDR1 and CDR2 from the germline V gene are SGHNT and YENEEA. The V gene lost 0 bases and the J gene lost 4 bases, with 4 bases spanning the gap. CDR3: CASSLDQYNEQFF. The CDR3 coding sequence is TGTGCCAGCAGCTTAGATCAGTACAATGAGCAGTTCTTC.

This clonotype showed up many times. This chain uses TRBV6-4 with TRBJ1-5; 9 bases align to TRBD1. Germline-derived CDR1 and CDR2 are MRHNA and SNTAGT. V was clipped by 8 bases and J by 4 bases; unmatched bases: 6. The length of the CDR3 is 14 residues. The CDR3 DNA is TGTGCCAGCGGCGGACAGGGGCGTAATCAGCCCCAGCATTTT. Its protein product is CASGGQGRNQPQHF.